The 10 T cell receptor beta chains below all came from one sample that was sequenced in a study of blood T cell repertoires in COVID-19. TCRdb's copy holds only in-frame clones and misses some; the assay was immunoSEQ multiplex PCR. The sample carries some 110,000 clones, 86% recorded once. Sequenced sample: peripheral blood. Receptors were obtained from a man between 40 and 49 years old with acute or convalescent COVID-19.

V usage is TRBV5-1 and J usage is TRBJ1-6; perhaps TRBD1 as D (5 bases). This CDR3 contains 16 residues. V lost 5 bases and J lost 7, with 19 bases in between. Germline assignment: CDR1 SGHRS and CDR2 YFSETQ. CDR3 protein: CASSPTTGGNNSPLHF. The CDR3 nucleotides read TGCGCCAGCAGTCCCACTACCGGGGGGAACAATTCACCCCTCCACTTT. Complete variable domain (other parts from reference TRBV5-1 and TRBJ1-6): KAGVTQTPRYLIKTRGQQVTLSCSPISGHRSVSWYQQTPGQGLQFLFEYFSETQRNKGNFPGRFSGRQFSNSRSEMNVSTLELGDSALYLCASSPTTGGNNSPLHFGNGTRLTVT.

The chain joins TRBV11-2 to TRBJ2-3; 7 bases are a match to TRBD1. The CDR3 spans 16 residues. Germline values: CDR1 SGHAT, CDR2 FQNNGV. Trimming at V came to 3 bases and at J to 3 bases, leaving 9 bases not matched to a gene. CDR3 coding DNA: TGTGCCAGCAGCTTCATGCCGGGACAGATGACAGATACGCAGTATTTT. Its protein is CASSFMPGQMTDTQYF.

CDR3 nucleotides: TGTGCCAGCAGCACTAGCGGGCTTTCCTACGAGCAGTACTTC. It yields the protein CASSTSGLSYEQYF. The V and J genes are TRBV5-4 and TRBJ2-7; 9 nucleotides line up with TRBD2. The CDR3 contains 14 residues. Germline values: CDR1 SGHNT, CDR2 YYREEE (reference sequence). Losses at the gene ends were 4 bases for V and 1 base for J; bases not matched to a gene: 3. Filled out from reference TRBV5-4 and TRBJ2-7, the complete variable domain reads ETGVTQSPTHLIKTRGQQVTLRCSSQSGHNTVSWYQQALGQGPQFIFQYYREEENGRGNFPPRFSGLQFPNYSSELNVNALELDDSALYLCASSTSGLSYEQYFGPGTRLTVT.

J is TRBJ1-1 and V is TRBV7-2; weak D call: TRBD1 (6 bases). The CDR3 length is 14 residues. The ends were cut back, 8 bases at V and 3 bases at J, with 16 bases in the middle. Germline CDR1 is SGHTA and CDR2 is FQGNSA. The CDR3 nucleotides read TGTGCCAGCGAGGGGGGGCTGGGGTACACTGAAGCTTTCTTT. Protein sequence: CASEGGLGYTEAFF.

The chain couples TRBV7-2 to TRBJ2-1; 12 positions match TRBD2. CDR3 size: 16 residues. Trimming took 2 bases from V and 9 from J; bases not matched to a gene: 8. Germline CDR1 is SGHTA and CDR2 is FQGNSA. The CDR3 is CASSLSPSGGAAEQFF. The DNA of the CDR3 is TGTGCCAGCAGCTTATCGCCTAGCGGGGGGGCCGCTGAGCAGTTCTTC.

The chain employs TRBV6-1 and TRBJ2-3, with 13 bases fitting TRBD2. Germline CDR1 and CDR2: MNHNS and SASEGT. The CDR3 contains 16 residues. J gave up 1 base and V 2 bases, and 0 bases lay outside the gene matches. CDR3 loop: CASSETSGRGTDTQYF. The CDR3 DNA follows: TGTGCCAGCAGTGAAACTAGCGGGAGGGGCACAGATACGCAGTATTTT.

The chain couples TRBV4-1 to TRBJ2-5, with D tentatively TRBD2 (5 bases). CDR1 is MGHRA, CDR2 YSYEKL, per germline. The V end lost 1 base, the J end lost 5 bases, and 14 bases lay between the germline ends. The CDR3 covers 15 residues. In DNA form, the CDR3 reads TGCGCCAGCAGCCAAGGTAATCACGGCGGGGAGACCCAGTACTTC. It codes for CASSQGNHGGETQYF.

Comments on this clone: The identical CDR3 is also encoded by other nucleotide sequences in the sample. The V call is TRBV5-1, the J call TRBJ1-1; D is uncertain. The CDR3 has 13 residues. Trimming pared 0 bases from V and 0 bases from J, leaving 3 bases between. Germline CDR1 is SGHRS and CDR2 is YFSETQ. CDR3 sequence (DNA): TGCGCCAGCAGCTTGGCCGTGAACACTGAAGCTTTCTTT. Its protein is CASSLAVNTEAFF.

J is TRBJ2-2 and V is TRBV6-6, with 11 bases lining up with TRBD2. Germline V gene sequence: CDR1 MNHNY, CDR2 SVGAGI (reference sequence). The CDR3 is 13 amino acids. The CDR3 is CGSGRVSTGELFF. The DNA of the CDR3 is TGTGGTAGCGGGAGGGTTTCTACCGGGGAGCTGTTTTTT.

The chain combines TRBV28 with TRBJ2-5; unclear D gene. Germline V gene sequence: CDR1 MDHEN, CDR2 SYDVKM. This CDR3 contains 11 residues. V lost 10 bases, J lost 4 bases, and 10 bases lay in between. The CDR3 DNA is TGTGCCACCACCGACACAGAGACCCAGTACTTC. It is translated as CATTDTETQYF.